Each of the 9 T cell receptor beta chains below was sequenced from the same sample in a study of shared clonotypes between healthy human individuals. Assay used: immunoSEQ multiplex PCR; TCRdb lists only in-frame clones, some missing. The sample carries hundreds of thousands of clones, around 96% recorded once. Sequencing was carried out using memory CD8+ T cells sorted from blood. Subset in this sample: CD45RO+ cells pooled with CCR7-negative TemRA cells. The receptors shown here come from a man aged 25 to 40 in good health.

V gene TRBV19 combines with J gene TRBJ1-1; D is unresolved. The germline V gene has CDR1 LNHDA and CDR2 SQIVND (reference sequence). CDR3 size: 16 residues. V lost 3 bases to trimming and J lost 4 bases, with 18 bases between them. CDR3 in amino acids: CASSIPFSGRSTEAFF. In DNA, the CDR3 is TGTGCCAGTAGTATCCCCTTTTCGGGGAGAAGCACTGAAGCTTTCTTT.

The chain recombines TRBV5-1 with TRBJ2-5; D gene uncertain. Deletions cut 0 bases from V and 2 bases from J, with 14 bases between. Per germline, CDR1 SGHRS and CDR2 YFSETQ. CDR3 length equals 16 residues. The CDR3 is CASSLGHTTPQETQYF. The CDR3, as DNA: TGCGCCAGCAGCTTGGGGCATACCACACCTCAAGAGACCCAGTACTTC.

The CDR3 spells CASSWLAGGLAKNIQYF. The DNA of the CDR3 is TGTGCCAGCAGTTGGCTAGCGGGAGGACTAGCCAAAAACATTCAGTACTTC. The rearrangement links TRBV28 to TRBJ2-4, with TRBD2 matching over 11 bases. The trim removed 4 bases at V and 0 bases at J, leaving 5 bases unmatched. In germline, CDR1 is MDHEN, CDR2 SYDVKM. CDR3 length equals 17 residues.

The CDR3 sequence: CASSLGGKETQYF. CDR3 nucleotides: TGTGCCAGCAGCTTAGGCGGAAAAGAGACCCAGTACTTC. The chain has TRBV7-3 and TRBJ2-5; no clear D gene. Deletions cut 2 bases from V and 3 bases from J, with 7 bases between. CDR1 and CDR2 from the germline V gene are SGHTA and FQGTGA. The CDR3 has 13 residues.

This clone appeared once. The chain employs TRBV2 and TRBJ2-1, with D perhaps matching TRBD2 (7 bases). From germline, CDR1 is SNHLY and CDR2 FYNNEI. The V gene lost 5 bases and the J gene lost 10 bases, with 21 bases spanning the gap. CDR3 length: 15 amino acids. The CDR3 protein is CASSKQGREWEEQFF. CDR3 coding DNA: TGTGCCAGCAGTAAGCAGGGGAGGGAGTGGGAGGAGCAGTTCTTC.

The chain combines TRBV7-2 with TRBJ2-3; possibly TRBD1 for D (5 bases). The CDR3 totals 14 residues. Germline loops: CDR1 SGHTA, CDR2 FQGNSA. The ends were cut back, 4 bases at V and 1 base at J, with 9 bases in the middle. The CDR3 loop is CASSSVTGTDTQYF. CDR3 DNA sequence: TGTGCCAGCAGCTCAGTGACAGGCACAGATACGCAGTATTTT.

For this clone: The sample contains more than one DNA sequence encoding this CDR3. This chain connects TRBV30 to TRBJ2-3; the D is unclear. The germline CDR1 and CDR2 sequences are GTSNPN and SVGIG (reference sequence). The germline V and J ends were trimmed by 0 bases and 5 bases, with 3 bases remaining between them. The CDR3 contains 11 residues. The CDR3 loop reads CAWSVKDTQYF. The CDR3, as DNA: TGTGCCTGGAGTGTAAAAGATACGCAGTATTTT. Filled out from reference TRBV30 and TRBJ2-3, the complete variable domain reads SQTIHQWPATLVQPVGSPLSLECTVEGTSNPNLYWYRQAAGRGLQLLFYSVGIGQISSEVPQNLSASRPQDRQFILSSKKLLLSDSGFYLCAWSVKDTQYFGPGTRLTVL.

This clone appeared a single time. The chain carries TRBV5-1 and TRBJ2-5; D remains unclear. Germline V gene lookup returns CDR1 SGHRS and CDR2 YFSETQ. V gave up 0 bases and J gave up 4 bases, with 10 bases separating them. The CDR3 consists of 14 residues. The DNA for the CDR3 is TGCGCCAGCAGCTTGGGGACCACCGGAGAGACCCAGTACTTC. It yields the protein CASSLGTTGETQYF.

V gene TRBV27 combines with J gene TRBJ2-5; the D is unclear. This CDR3 has 14 residues. Trimming removed 3 bases from V and 1 base from J, with 9 bases in between. Germline V gene sequence: CDR1 MNHEY, CDR2 SMNVEV (reference sequence). CDR3 bases: TGTGCCAGCAGTTTTGTTGGGTTCCAAGAGACCCAGTACTTC. This encodes CASSFVGFQETQYF.